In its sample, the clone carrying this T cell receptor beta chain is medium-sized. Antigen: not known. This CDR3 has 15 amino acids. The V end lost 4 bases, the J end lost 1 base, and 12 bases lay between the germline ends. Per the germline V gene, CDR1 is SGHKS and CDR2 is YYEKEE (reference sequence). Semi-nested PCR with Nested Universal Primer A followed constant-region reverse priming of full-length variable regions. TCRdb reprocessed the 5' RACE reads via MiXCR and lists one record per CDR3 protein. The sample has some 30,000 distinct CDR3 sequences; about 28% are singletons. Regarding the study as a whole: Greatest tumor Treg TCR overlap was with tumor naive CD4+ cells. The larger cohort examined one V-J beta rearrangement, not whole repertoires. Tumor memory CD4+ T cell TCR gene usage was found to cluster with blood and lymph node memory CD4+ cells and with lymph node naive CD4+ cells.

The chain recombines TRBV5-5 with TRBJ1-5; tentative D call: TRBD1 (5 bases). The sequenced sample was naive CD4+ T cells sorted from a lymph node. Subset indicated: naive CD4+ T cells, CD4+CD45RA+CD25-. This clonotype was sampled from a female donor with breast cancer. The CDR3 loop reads CASSPEDISNQPQHF. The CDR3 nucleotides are TGTGCCAGCAGCCCCGAGGACATAAGCAATCAGCCCCAGCATTTT.